The 2 T cell receptor beta chains presented below share a single source sample, sequenced in a study of cytomegalovirus exposure and HLA in healthy donors. A multiplex PCR was run with 60 Vbeta primers and 13 Jbeta primers. Some clones are missing from TCRdb's copy, which holds only in-frame ones; the method was immunoSEQ multiplex PCR. The table has 90,000 to 120,000 clones, around 83% seen once. Material for sequencing was PBMCs. The receptors stem from a woman younger than 35 in good health and CMV-seronegative.

The genes are TRBV5-1 and TRBJ2-7, with TRBD1 matching over 9 bases. This CDR3 has 15 amino acids. The V gene's germline CDR1 is SGHRS and CDR2 YFSETQ. J was trimmed by 2 bases and V by 3 bases; bases with no gene match: 6. CDR3 loop: CASSSGQGLTYEQYF. Here the CDR3 DNA reads TGCGCCAGCAGCTCGGGACAGGGTCTCACCTACGAGCAGTACTTC.

The genes are TRBV5-1 and TRBJ1-5; TRBD1 matches at 10 bases. This CDR3 spans 16 amino acids. The V gene's germline CDR1 is SGHRS and CDR2 YFSETQ. The junction had 5 bases not matched to a gene; V was cut back by 3 bases and J by 2 bases. CDR3 protein: CASSSGTGAGNQPQHF. The CDR3 coding sequence is TGCGCCAGCAGCTCGGGGACAGGGGCGGGCAATCAGCCCCAGCATTTT.